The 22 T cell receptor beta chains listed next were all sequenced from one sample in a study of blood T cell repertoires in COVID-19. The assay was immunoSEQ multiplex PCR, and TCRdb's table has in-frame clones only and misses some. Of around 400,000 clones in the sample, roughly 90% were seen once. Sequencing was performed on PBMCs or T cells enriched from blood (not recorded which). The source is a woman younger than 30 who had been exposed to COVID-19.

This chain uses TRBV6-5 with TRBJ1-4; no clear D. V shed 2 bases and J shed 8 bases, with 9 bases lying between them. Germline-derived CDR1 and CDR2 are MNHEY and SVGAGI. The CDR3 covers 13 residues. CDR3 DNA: TGTGCCAGCAGTTACCCCGTGAGAGAAAAACTGTTTTTT. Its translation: CASSYPVREKLFF.

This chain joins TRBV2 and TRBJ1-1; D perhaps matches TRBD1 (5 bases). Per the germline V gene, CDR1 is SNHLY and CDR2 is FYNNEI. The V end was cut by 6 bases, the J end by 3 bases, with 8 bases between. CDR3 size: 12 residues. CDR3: CASRQGHTEAFF. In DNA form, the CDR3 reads TGTGCCAGCAGGCAGGGTCACACTGAAGCTTTCTTT.

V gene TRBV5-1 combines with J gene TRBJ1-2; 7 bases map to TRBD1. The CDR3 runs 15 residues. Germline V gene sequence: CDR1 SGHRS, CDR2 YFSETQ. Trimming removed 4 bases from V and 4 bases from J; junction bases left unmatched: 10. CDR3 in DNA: TGCGCCAGCAGCCCGACGGGACAGCTCCCCTATGGCTACACCTTC. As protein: CASSPTGQLPYGYTF.

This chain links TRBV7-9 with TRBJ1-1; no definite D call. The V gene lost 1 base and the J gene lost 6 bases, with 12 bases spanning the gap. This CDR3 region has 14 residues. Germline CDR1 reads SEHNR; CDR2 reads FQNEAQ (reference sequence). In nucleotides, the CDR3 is TGTGCCAGCAGCTTAGAGAGGTTTACTGCTGAAGCTTTCTTT. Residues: CASSLERFTAEAFF.

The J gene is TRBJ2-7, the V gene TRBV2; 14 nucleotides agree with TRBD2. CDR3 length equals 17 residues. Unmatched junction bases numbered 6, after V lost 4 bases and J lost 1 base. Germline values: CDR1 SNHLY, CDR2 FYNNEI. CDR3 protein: CASSARLAGGRSYEQYF. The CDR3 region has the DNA TGTGCCAGCAGTGCCCGACTAGCGGGAGGGAGGTCCTACGAGCAGTACTTC.

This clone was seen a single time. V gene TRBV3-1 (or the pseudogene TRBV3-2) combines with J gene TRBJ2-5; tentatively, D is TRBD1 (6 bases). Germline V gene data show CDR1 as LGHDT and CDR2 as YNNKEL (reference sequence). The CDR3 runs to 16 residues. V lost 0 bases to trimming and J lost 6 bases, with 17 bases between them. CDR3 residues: CASSQDRTANGQTQYF. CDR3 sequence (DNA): TGTGCCAGCAGCCAAGACCGGACAGCAAATGGGCAGACCCAGTACTTC.

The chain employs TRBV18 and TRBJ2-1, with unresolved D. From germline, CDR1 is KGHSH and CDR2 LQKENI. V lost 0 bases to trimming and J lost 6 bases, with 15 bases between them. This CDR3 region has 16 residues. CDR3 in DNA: TGTGCCAGCTCACCACCGATGGCCGGTCGGAGCAATGAGCAGTTCTTC. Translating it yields CASSPPMAGRSNEQFF.

Here the CDR3 DNA reads TGTGCCAGTAGTATTACCCGGACAGGGGGCTATGGCTACACCTTC. Encoded protein: CASSITRTGGYGYTF. The chain has TRBV19 and TRBJ1-2, with 10 positions matching TRBD1. The germline V gene encodes CDR1 LNHDA and CDR2 SQIVND (reference sequence). With 3 bases clipped from V and 4 bases from J, the junction kept 5 bases outside the gene matches. The CDR3 spans 15 residues.

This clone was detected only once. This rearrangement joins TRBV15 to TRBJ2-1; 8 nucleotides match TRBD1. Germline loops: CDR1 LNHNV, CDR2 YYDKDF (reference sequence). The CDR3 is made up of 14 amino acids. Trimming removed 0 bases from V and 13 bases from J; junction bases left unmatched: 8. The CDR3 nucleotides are TGTGCCACCAGCAGAGAAAGGGACAGGAGAGAACAGTTCTTC. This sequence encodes CATSRERDRREQFF. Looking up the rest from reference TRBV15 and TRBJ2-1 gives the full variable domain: DAMVIQNPRYQVTQFGKPVTLSCSQTLNHNVMYWYQQKSSQAPKLLFHYYDKDFNNEADTPDNFQSRRPNTSFCFLDIRSPGLGDTAMYLCATSRERDRREQFFGPGTRLTVL.

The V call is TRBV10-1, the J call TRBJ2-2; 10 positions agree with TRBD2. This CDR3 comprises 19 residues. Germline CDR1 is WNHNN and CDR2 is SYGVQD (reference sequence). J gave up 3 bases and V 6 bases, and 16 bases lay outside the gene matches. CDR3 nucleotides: TGCGCCAGCAGGCCAGATCTAGCGGGAGATACTTTTCACACCGGGGAGCTGTTTTTT. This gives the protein CASRPDLAGDTFHTGELFF.

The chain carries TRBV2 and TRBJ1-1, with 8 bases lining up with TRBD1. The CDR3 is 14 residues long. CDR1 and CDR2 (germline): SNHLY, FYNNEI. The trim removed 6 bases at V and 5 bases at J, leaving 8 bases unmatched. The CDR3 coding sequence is TGTGCCAGCAGGGGTCCCGGACAGGGAACTGAAGCTTTCTTT. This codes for CASRGPGQGTEAFF.

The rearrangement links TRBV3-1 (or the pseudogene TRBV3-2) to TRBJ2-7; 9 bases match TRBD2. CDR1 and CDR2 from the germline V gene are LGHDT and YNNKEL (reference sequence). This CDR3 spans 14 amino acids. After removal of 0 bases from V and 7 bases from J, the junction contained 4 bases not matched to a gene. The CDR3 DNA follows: TGTGCCAGCAGCCAAGAGGGACTAGCAGGGGAGCAGTACTTC. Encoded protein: CASSQEGLAGEQYF.

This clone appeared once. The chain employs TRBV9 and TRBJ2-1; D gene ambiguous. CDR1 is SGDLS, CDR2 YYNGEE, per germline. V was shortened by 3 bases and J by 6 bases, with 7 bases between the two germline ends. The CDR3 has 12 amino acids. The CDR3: CASSDLSNEQFF. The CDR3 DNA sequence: TGTGCCAGCAGCGACTTAAGCAATGAGCAGTTCTTC.

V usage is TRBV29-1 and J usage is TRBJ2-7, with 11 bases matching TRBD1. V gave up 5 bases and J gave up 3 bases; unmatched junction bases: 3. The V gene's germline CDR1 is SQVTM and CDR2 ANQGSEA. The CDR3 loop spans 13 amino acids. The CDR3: CSVLGQGGYEQYF. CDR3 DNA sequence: TGCAGCGTTCTGGGACAGGGGGGCTACGAGCAGTACTTC.

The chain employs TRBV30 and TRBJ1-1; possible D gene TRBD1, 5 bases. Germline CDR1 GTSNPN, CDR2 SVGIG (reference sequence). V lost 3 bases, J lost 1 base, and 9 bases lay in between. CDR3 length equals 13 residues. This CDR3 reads CAWRYQGNTEAFF. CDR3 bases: TGTGCCTGGAGATATCAGGGGAACACTGAAGCTTTCTTT.

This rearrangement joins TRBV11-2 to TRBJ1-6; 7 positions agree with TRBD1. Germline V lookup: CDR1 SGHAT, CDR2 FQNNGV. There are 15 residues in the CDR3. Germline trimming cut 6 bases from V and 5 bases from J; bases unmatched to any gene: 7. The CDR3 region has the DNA TGTGCCAGCAGTCAATTCGGGACAGATAATTCACCCCTCCACTTT. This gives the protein CASSQFGTDNSPLHF.

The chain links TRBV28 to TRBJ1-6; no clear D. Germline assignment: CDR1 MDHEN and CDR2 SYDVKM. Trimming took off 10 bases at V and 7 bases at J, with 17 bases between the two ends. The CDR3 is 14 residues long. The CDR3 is CATADRPGNSPLHF. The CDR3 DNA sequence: TGTGCCACCGCGGACCGCCCGGGGAATTCACCCCTCCACTTT. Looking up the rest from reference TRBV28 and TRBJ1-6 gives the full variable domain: DVKVTQSSRYLVKRTGEKVFLECVQDMDHENMFWYRQDPGLGLRLIYFSYDVKMKEKGDIPEGYSVSREKKERFSLILESASTNQTSMYLCATADRPGNSPLHFGNGTRLTVT.

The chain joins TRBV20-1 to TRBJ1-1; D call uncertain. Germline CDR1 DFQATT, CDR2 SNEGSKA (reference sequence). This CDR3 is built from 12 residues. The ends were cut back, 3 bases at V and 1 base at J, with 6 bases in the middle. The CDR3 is CSASNQNTEAFF. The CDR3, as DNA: TGCAGTGCTAGTAATCAGAACACTGAAGCTTTCTTT.

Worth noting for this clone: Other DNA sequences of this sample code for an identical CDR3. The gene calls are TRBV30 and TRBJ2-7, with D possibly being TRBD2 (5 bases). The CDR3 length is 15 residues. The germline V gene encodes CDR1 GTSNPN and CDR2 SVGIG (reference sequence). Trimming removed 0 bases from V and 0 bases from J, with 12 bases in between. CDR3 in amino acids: CAWSVGRGSSYEQYF. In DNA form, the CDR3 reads TGTGCCTGGAGTGTAGGGCGTGGGAGCTCCTACGAGCAGTACTTC. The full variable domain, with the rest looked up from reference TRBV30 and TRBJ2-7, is SQTIHQWPATLVQPVGSPLSLECTVEGTSNPNLYWYRQAAGRGLQLLFYSVGIGQISSEVPQNLSASRPQDRQFILSSKKLLLSDSGFYLCAWSVGRGSSYEQYFGPGTRLTVT.

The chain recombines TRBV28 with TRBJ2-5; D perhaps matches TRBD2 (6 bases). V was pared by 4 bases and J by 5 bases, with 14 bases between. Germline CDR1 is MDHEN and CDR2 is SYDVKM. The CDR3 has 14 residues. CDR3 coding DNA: TGTGCCAGCAGTTATGGGGGAGGTGGCGAGACCCAGTACTTC. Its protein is CASSYGGGGETQYF.

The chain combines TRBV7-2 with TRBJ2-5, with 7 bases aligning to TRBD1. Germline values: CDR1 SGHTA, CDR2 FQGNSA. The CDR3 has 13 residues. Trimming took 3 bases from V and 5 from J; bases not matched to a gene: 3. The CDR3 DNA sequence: TGTGCCAGCAGCTTCACAGGGGAGGAGACCCAGTACTTC. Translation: CASSFTGEETQYF.

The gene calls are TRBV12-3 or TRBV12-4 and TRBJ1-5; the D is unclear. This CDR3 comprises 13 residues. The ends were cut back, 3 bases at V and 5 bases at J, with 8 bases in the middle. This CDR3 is CASSFVPDQPQHF. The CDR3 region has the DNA TGTGCCAGCAGTTTTGTCCCCGATCAGCCCCAGCATTTT.